This TCR beta chain was found in a study of early T cells in non-severe SARS-CoV-2 infection. Study at large: Unsorted whole blood bulk RNA was sequenced, with unpaired chains.

This clonotype turned up a few times. Its antigen is unidentified. The study's findings and limits: Private and CD4 specificities were missed by VDJdb matching, which favored anti-spike CD8 responses.

Individual cDNA molecules received unique molecular identifiers during library preparation. TCRdb redid the calling of the 5' RACE reads with MiXCR, one entry per CDR3 protein. The top ten clones hold 3.4% of a sample with 55,000 to 75,000 distinct CDR3 sequences, approximately 6.1% of them seen once. V lost 2 bases and J 2 bases, leaving 10 bases between the germline ends. The CDR3 covers 15 residues. CDR1 is KGHSH, CDR2 LQKENI, per germline. This TCR derives from an adult who was a healthcare worker with PCR-confirmed SARS-CoV-2 infection or an uninfected control (not recorded which). Source: whole blood, taken at baseline. The chain recombines TRBV18 with TRBJ2-1; D not certain. The DNA of the CDR3 is TGTGCCAGCTCACCATGGACGGATACCTACAATGAGCAGTTCTTC. This sequence encodes CASSPWTDTYNEQFF.